Listed below are T cell receptor beta chains from one sample, sequenced in a study of T cells in Graves' hyperthyroidism and ophthalmopathy. MiXCR, run by TCRdb on the multiplex PCR reads, gives a single entry per CDR3 protein. The data contain 400,000 to 600,000 distinct CDR3 sequences, less than 25% of them singletons. The sequencing sample was made of blood. Every receptor here comes from a man between 18 and 29 years old with Graves' hyperthyroidism. Both conserved end residues are part of each CDR3. D genes are given only for firm matches. The size of a clone is reported for some rows only, either as once, few or many, or as a class for expanded clones.

size | J | D | V | DNA | CDR3
many | TRBJ1-2 | . | TRBV2 | TGTGCCAGCAGTGTTGGGCTCAAGATTTACTATGGCTACACCTTC | CASSVGLKIYYGYTF
. | TRBJ2-6 | . | TRBV4-2 | TGTGCCAGCAGCCAAGGACAGGCGCCGATCTCTGGGGCCAACGTCCTGACTTTC | CASSQGQAPISGANVLTF
many | TRBJ1-5 | . | TRBV12-3/TRBV12-4 | TGTGCCAGCAGCCCTGACAGAATCGATCAGCCCCAGCATTTT | CASSPDRIDQPQHF
. | TRBJ1-1 | . | TRBV6-1 | TGTGCCAGCACCCGAAGAAATGTCGGTAAGAACACTGAAGCTTTCTTT | CASTRRNVGKNTEAFF
many | TRBJ2-5 | TRBD1 | TRBV6-1 | TGTGCCAGCAGTCGACAGGGTGCAGGGGAGACCCAGTACTTC | CASSRQGAGETQYF
. | TRBJ2-7 | . | TRBV28 | TGTGCCAGCAGTTTTGGGCTAGTCCTCTACGAGCAGTACTTC | CASSFGLVLYEQYF
many | TRBJ2-2 | TRBD1 | TRBV20-1 | TGCAGTGCTAACAGACAGGGGACCGGGGAGCTGTTTTTT | CSANRQGTGELFF
. | TRBJ1-2 | . | TRBV29-1 | TGCAGCGTTGATCACGCAGACTTTAACTATGGCTACACCTTC | CSVDHADFNYGYTF
. | TRBJ2-7 | TRBD1 | TRBV6-2/TRBV6-3 | TGTGCCAGCACCGGGACAGGACCCATCGAGCAGTACTTC | CASTGTGPIEQYF
many | TRBJ2-7 | . | TRBV2 | TGTGCCAGCAGTGAAGTTTCGCAGTTCTACGAGCAGTACTTC | CASSEVSQFYEQYF
many | TRBJ2-2 | TRBD2 | TRBV6-2/TRBV6-3 | TGTGCCAGCATTCGAGCGGGGAGACTAGGGGCCGGGGAGCTGTTTTTT | CASIRAGRLGAGELFF
many | TRBJ1-1 | . | TRBV6-5 | TGTGCCAGCAGTTTCCAGACCGGCTCTGAAGCTTTCTTT | CASSFQTGSEAFF
. | TRBJ2-2 | TRBD1 | TRBV25-1 | TGTGCCAGCAGTGACTTCCCCGGCCAGGGGGCTCTAGCCGGGGAGCTGTTTTTT | CASSDFPGQGALAGELFF
many | TRBJ1-1 | . | TRBV6-5 | TGTGCCAGCAGTTACTGGGGGCTCCCGGACGGGGAAGCTTTCTTT | CASSYWGLPDGEAFF
. | TRBJ1-5 | . | TRBV2 | TGTGCCAGCAGTGGATTGAATTCTCAGCCCCAGCATTTT | CASSGLNSQPQHF